The 25 T cell receptor beta chains presented below share a single source sample, sequenced in a study of T cells after yellow fever vaccination. Via MiXCR, TCRdb re-called the 5' RACE reads, giving one row per CDR3 protein. The profile shows fewer than 350,000 distinct CDR3 sequences, over 3.5% of them singletons. Here the sequenced sample was PBMCs, taken 15 days after the yellow fever booster vaccination. Every receptor here comes from a man in his late teens or twenties who received the YFV17D yellow fever vaccine.

This clonotype was found a few times. The CDR3 sequence is CASSRSSYNEQFF. Here the CDR3 DNA reads TGTGCCAGCAGCCGGAGCTCCTACAATGAGCAGTTCTTC. The chain combines TRBV27 with TRBJ2-1; D uncertain. Trimming took 6 bases from V and 0 from J, leaving 6 bases between them. The CDR3 loop spans 13 amino acids. Germline-derived CDR1 and CDR2 are MNHEY and SMNVEV (reference sequence).

This clonotype came up a few times. The J gene is TRBJ2-3, the V gene TRBV7-9; 7 bases line up with TRBD1. The V and J ends lost 0 bases and 11 bases, in that order; junction bases with no gene match: 5. This CDR3 comprises 13 residues. CDR1 and CDR2 from the germline V gene are SEHNR and FQNEAQ (reference sequence). Here the CDR3 DNA reads TGTGCCAGCAGCTTAGCGGGACAGATGAAGCAGTATTTT. This sequence encodes CASSLAGQMKQYF. Filled out from reference TRBV7-9 and TRBJ2-3, the complete variable domain reads DTGVSQNPRHKITKRGQNVTFRCDPISEHNRLYWYRQTLGQGPEFLTYFQNEAQLEKSRLLSDRFSAERPKGSFSTLEIQRTEQGDSAMYLCASSLAGQMKQYFGPGTRLTVL.

This clonotype has more than one count but fewer than ten. The V and J genes are TRBV7-2 and TRBJ1-1; no firm D call. The CDR3 is 13 amino acids. V was pared by 6 bases and J by 2 bases, with 10 bases between. The germline V gene has CDR1 SGHTA and CDR2 FQGNSA. CDR3 nucleotides: TGTGCCAGCAGATTCTCGCCTAACACTGAAGCTTTCTTT. Its translation: CASRFSPNTEAFF. Supplemented by reference TRBV7-2 and TRBJ1-1, the full variable domain reads GAGVSQSPSNKVTEKGKDVELRCDPISGHTALYWYRQSLGQGLEFLIYFQGNSAPDKSGLPSDRFSAERTGGSVSTLTIQRTQQEDSAVYLCASRFSPNTEAFFGQGTRLTVV.

This clonotype was counted only a few times. V gene TRBV20-1 combines with J gene TRBJ2-7, with 9 positions matching TRBD2. Germline V gives CDR1 DFQATT, CDR2 SNEGSKA (reference sequence). The CDR3 length is 14 residues. V shed 1 base and J 4 bases; nucleotides not matched to a gene: 5. This chain's CDR3 is CSARVGSGGYEQYF. As DNA, the CDR3 is TGCAGTGCTAGAGTCGGTAGCGGGGGTTACGAGCAGTACTTC.

This clonotype occurred many times. The chain carries TRBV29-1 and TRBJ2-7; D remains ambiguous. Per the germline V gene, CDR1 is SQVTM and CDR2 is ANQGSEA. This CDR3 spans 13 amino acids. V was shortened by 1 base and J by 2 bases, with 9 bases between the two germline ends. The CDR3 region has the DNA TGCAGCGTTGAAGTGGGGTGGGCCTACGAGCAGTACTTC. Its protein is CSVEVGWAYEQYF.

The DNA of the CDR3 is TGTGCCAGCAGCTCCCCCACGTTTAGCACCATATATTTT. This translates into CASSSPTFSTIYF. The chain employs TRBV7-2 and TRBJ1-3; D not certain. The ends were cut back, 4 bases at V and 9 bases at J, with 13 bases in the middle. Germline loops: CDR1 SGHTA, CDR2 FQGNSA. This CDR3 spans 13 amino acids.

This clonotype was seen at least ten times. The chain is built from TRBV5-1 and TRBJ1-2; D is possibly TRBD1 (5 bases). Per germline, CDR1 SGHRS and CDR2 YFSETQ. Trimming shortened V by 4 bases and J by 5 bases, and 12 bases separated the two germline ends. The CDR3 contains 13 residues. The CDR3 protein is CASSPGTVYGYTF. CDR3 bases: TGCGCCAGCAGCCCGGGGACGGTATATGGCTACACCTTC.

The genes are TRBV4-3 and TRBJ1-6; TRBD1 is a possible D gene (6 bases). Per germline, CDR1 LGHNA and CDR2 YSLEER. The CDR3 sequence is 17 residues long. Trimming left V 0 bases short and J 6 bases short, with 15 bases between. Here the CDR3 DNA reads TGCGCCAGCAGCCAAGAGGGGGACACCTCGCTTAATTCACCCCTCCACTTT. Its protein product is CASSQEGDTSLNSPLHF.

This clonotype was observed many times. The J gene is TRBJ1-4, the V gene TRBV5-1, with D maybe TRBD1 (5 bases). Trimming pared 4 bases from V and 3 bases from J, leaving 13 bases between. The CDR3 has 15 amino acids. Germline values: CDR1 SGHRS, CDR2 YFSETQ. The CDR3 coding sequence is TGCGCCAGCAGCCCGCAAGGGGCGGCTAATGAAAAACTGTTTTTT. Its protein is CASSPQGAANEKLFF.

This clonotype has only a few counts. The rearrangement uses TRBV5-6 and TRBJ2-6; no clear D. The V end was cut by 4 bases, the J end by 0 bases, with 8 bases between. This CDR3 contains 15 residues. Germline CDR1 is SGHDT and CDR2 is YYEEEE. The chain's CDR3 is CASSNGPSGANVLTF. The CDR3 coding sequence is TGTGCCAGCAGCAACGGCCCCTCTGGGGCCAACGTCCTGACTTTC.

This clonotype was counted between two and nine times. The chain joins TRBV7-2 to TRBJ2-7; D gene unclear. V lost 5 bases and J 0 bases, leaving 11 bases between the germline ends. The germline gives CDR1 SGHTA, CDR2 FQGNSA. There are 14 residues in the CDR3. The CDR3 loop reads CASSPDRSSYEQYF. DNA for the CDR3: TGTGCCAGCAGCCCGGACCGGAGCTCCTACGAGCAGTACTTC.

This clonotype showed up many times. This rearrangement joins TRBV20-1 to TRBJ2-7; 8 positions agree with TRBD2. This CDR3 has 14 amino acids. V lost 3 bases, J lost 5 bases, and 9 bases stayed unmatched. Germline V gene sequence: CDR1 DFQATT, CDR2 SNEGSKA (reference sequence). CDR3: CSASDSGGGNEQYV. The DNA for the CDR3 is TGCAGTGCTAGTGATTCAGGCGGGGGGAACGAGCAGTACGTC.

This chain joins TRBV5-6 and TRBJ1-1; no firm D call. The CDR3 totals 13 residues. Germline V CDR1 and CDR2: SGHDT, YYEEEE. The V gene lost 3 bases and the J gene lost 3 bases, with 9 bases spanning the gap. The CDR3, as DNA: TGTGCCAGCAGCTCCGGAAGTTACACTGAAGCTTTCTTT. Its protein product is CASSSGSYTEAFF.

The V call is TRBV28, the J call TRBJ1-2; D unclear. In germline, CDR1 is MDHEN, CDR2 SYDVKM. The CDR3 extends over 14 amino acids. Trimming removed 4 bases from V and 0 bases from J, with 9 bases in between. CDR3 in DNA: TGTGCCAGCAGTTCGCCAAATCCTAACTATGGCTACACCTTC. Its translation is CASSSPNPNYGYTF.

This clonotype showed up many times. The V gene is TRBV20-1, the J gene TRBJ2-1, with TRBD1 as a possible D gene (5 bases). CDR1 is DFQATT and CDR2 is SNEGSKA in the germline V gene (reference sequence). V was cut by 6 bases and J by 6 bases, with 21 bases left in between. The CDR3 spans 15 residues. CDR3 protein: CSAHIRSSQGNEQFF. The CDR3 DNA is TGCAGTGCCCACATACGCTCCTCCCAGGGCAATGAGCAGTTCTTC.

In its sample, this clonotype was seen many times. The chain is built from TRBV29-1 and TRBJ1-2; a possible D gene is TRBD1 (5 bases). The CDR3 covers 14 residues. Looked up from germline, CDR1 is SQVTM and CDR2 is ANQGSEA. Trimming shortened V by 2 bases and J by 5 bases, and 15 bases separated the two germline ends. The CDR3 DNA is TGCAGCGTTGAATCGGGGCAGGGTGTATATGGCTACACCTTC. This sequence encodes CSVESGQGVYGYTF.

This clonotype showed up many times. The CDR3: CASSLSSRGPGPQHF. The CDR3 coding sequence is TGTGCCAGCAGCTTATCGTCGAGGGGCCCGGGGCCCCAGCATTTT. The chain joins TRBV7-9 to TRBJ1-5; perhaps TRBD1 as D (5 bases). The V gene lost 2 bases and the J gene lost 9 bases, with 17 bases spanning the gap. Germline V gene data show CDR1 as SEHNR and CDR2 as FQNEAQ (reference sequence). The CDR3 length is 15 residues.

The rearrangement uses TRBV5-6 and TRBJ2-5; tentatively, D is TRBD1 (6 bases). The germline gives CDR1 SGHDT, CDR2 YYEEEE. Trimming shortened V by 7 bases and J by 2 bases, and 21 bases separated the two germline ends. This CDR3 comprises 16 residues. In DNA, the CDR3 is TGTGCCAGCTCGTTCCGGCAGGGGTATACTCAAGAGACCCAGTACTTC. It encodes CASSFRQGYTQETQYF.

In this sample, this clonotype turned up many times. The chain employs TRBV5-1 and TRBJ2-3, with D maybe TRBD2 (5 bases). This CDR3 is built from 14 residues. Germline CDR1 is SGHRS and CDR2 is YFSETQ. Deletions cut 2 bases from V and 2 bases from J, with 9 bases between. CDR3 sequence (DNA): TGCGCCAGCAGCTTAGGAGGCAACACAGATACGCAGTATTTT. This translates into CASSLGGNTDTQYF.

V usage is TRBV5-1 and J usage is TRBJ2-2; D not resolved. Trimming took off 7 bases at V and 0 bases at J, with 16 bases between the two ends. CDR1 and CDR2 (germline): SGHRS, YFSETQ. This CDR3 has 16 amino acids. The CDR3 spells CASRAPGPPNTGELFF. As DNA, the CDR3 is TGCGCCAGCCGAGCTCCAGGACCTCCGAACACCGGGGAGCTGTTTTTT.

CDR3 bases: TGTGCCATCAAGGGCGATCCTAGCACAGATACGCAGTATTTT. Encoded protein: CAIKGDPSTDTQYF. The rearrangement links TRBV10-3 to TRBJ2-3; D is ambiguous. Germline CDR1 is ENHRY and CDR2 is SYGVKD. V lost 7 bases, J lost 0 bases, and 11 bases lay in between. The length of the CDR3 is 14 residues.

This clonotype was observed a handful of times. The chain links TRBV2 to TRBJ2-1; D assignment may be TRBD1 or TRBD2 (6 bases each). V dropped 6 bases and J dropped 6 bases, with 18 bases sitting between them. CDR1 and CDR2 from the germline V gene are SNHLY and FYNNEI. This CDR3 is built from 15 residues. The CDR3 region is CASRSGAEIFNEQFF. CDR3 nucleotide sequence: TGTGCCAGCAGGTCGGGGGCAGAGATCTTCAATGAGCAGTTCTTC.

This clonotype was counted between two and nine times. The rearrangement uses TRBV4-1 and TRBJ2-6; D perhaps matches TRBD1 (6 bases). V shed 4 bases and J shed 0 bases, with 13 bases lying between them. The CDR3 runs 17 residues. Germline loops: CDR1 MGHRA, CDR2 YSYEKL. The CDR3 is CASSRQDSPSGANVLTF. CDR3 in DNA: TGCGCCAGCAGCCGACAGGACAGTCCCTCTGGGGCCAACGTCCTGACTTTC.

This clonotype has more than one count but fewer than ten. The chain is built from TRBV4-3 and TRBJ2-1, with 14 bases identical to TRBD2. Germline lookup yields CDR1 LGHNA and CDR2 YSLEER. V gave up 2 bases and J gave up 10 bases; unmatched junction bases: 4. This CDR3 contains 15 residues. CDR3 residues: CASSQLGLAGAEQFF. The CDR3, as DNA: TGCGCCAGCAGCCAACTGGGACTAGCGGGGGCCGAGCAGTTCTTC.

This clonotype was seen at least ten times. The chain recombines TRBV25-1 with TRBJ2-3, with D possibly matching TRBD2 (5 bases). The CDR3 runs to 14 residues. The V and J ends lost 4 bases and 8 bases respectively, with 16 bases between them. CDR1 and CDR2 (germline): MGHDK, SYGVNS. As DNA, the CDR3 is TGTGCCAGCAGTGGCTCGGCAGCAGGAGGTACGCAGTATTTT. It codes for CASSGSAAGGTQYF.